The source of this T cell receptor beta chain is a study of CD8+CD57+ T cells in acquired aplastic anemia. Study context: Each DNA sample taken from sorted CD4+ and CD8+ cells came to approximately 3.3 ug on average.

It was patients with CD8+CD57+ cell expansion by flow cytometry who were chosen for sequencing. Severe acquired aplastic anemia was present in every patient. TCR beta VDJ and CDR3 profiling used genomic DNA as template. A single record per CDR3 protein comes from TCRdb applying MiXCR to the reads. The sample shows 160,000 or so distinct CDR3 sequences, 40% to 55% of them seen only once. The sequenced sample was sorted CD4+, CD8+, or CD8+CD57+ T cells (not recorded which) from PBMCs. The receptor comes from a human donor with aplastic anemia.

CDR3 amino acids: CASSSLGQGSDEKLFF. In DNA, the CDR3 is TGTGCCAGCAGCTCATTGGGACAGGGGAGCGATGAAAAACTGTTTTTT. The V gene is TRBV7-9, the J gene TRBJ1-4, with 10 bases lining up with TRBD1. J lost 6 bases, V lost 4 bases, and 8 bases had no gene match. There are 16 residues in the CDR3. The germline V gene encodes CDR1 SEHNR and CDR2 FQNEAQ (reference sequence).